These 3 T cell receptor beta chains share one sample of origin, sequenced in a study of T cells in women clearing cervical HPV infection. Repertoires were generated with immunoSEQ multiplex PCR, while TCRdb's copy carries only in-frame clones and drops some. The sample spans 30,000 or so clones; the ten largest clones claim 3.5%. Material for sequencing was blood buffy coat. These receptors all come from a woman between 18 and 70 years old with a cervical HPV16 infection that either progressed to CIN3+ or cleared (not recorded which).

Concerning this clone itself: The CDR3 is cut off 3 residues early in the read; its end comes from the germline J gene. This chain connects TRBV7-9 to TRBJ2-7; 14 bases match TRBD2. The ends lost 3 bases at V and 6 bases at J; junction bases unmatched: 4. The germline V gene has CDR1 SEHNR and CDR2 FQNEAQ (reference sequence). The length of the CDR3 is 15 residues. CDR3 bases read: TGTGCCAGCAGCTTTAGGACTAGCGGGAGGTTCGAG. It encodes CASSFRTSGRFE. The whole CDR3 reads CASSFRTSGRFEQYF.

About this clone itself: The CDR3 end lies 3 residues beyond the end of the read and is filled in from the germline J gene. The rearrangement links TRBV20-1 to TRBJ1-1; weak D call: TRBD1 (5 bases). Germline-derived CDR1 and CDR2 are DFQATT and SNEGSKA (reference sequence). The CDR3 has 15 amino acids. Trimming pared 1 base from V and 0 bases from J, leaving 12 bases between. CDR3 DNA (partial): TGCAGTGCTAGAGGAACCGGACATCTGAACACTGAA. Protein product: CSARGTGHLNTE. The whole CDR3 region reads CSARGTGHLNTEAFF.

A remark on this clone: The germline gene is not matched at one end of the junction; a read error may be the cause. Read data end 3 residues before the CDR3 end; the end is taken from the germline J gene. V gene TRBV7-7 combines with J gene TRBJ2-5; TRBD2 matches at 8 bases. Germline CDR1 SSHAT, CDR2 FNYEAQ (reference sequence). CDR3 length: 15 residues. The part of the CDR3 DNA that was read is TGTGCTAGCAGCTTAGGGCTAGCGGGTAAAGAGACC. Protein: CASSLGLAGKET. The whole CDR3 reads CASSLGLAGKETQYF. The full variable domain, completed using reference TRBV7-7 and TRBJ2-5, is GAGVSQSPRYKVTKRGQDVTLRCDPISSHATLYWYQQALGQGPEFLTYFNYEAQPDKSGLPSDRFSAERPEGSISTLTIQRTEQRDSAMYRCASSLGLAGKETQYFGPGTRLLVL.